One sample yielded the 18 T cell receptor beta chains listed below, sequenced in a study of regulatory T cells in long-lasting Graves disease. Specified time point: persistent/refractory GD, antithyroid drugs over 5 years with positive TRAb. TCR sequences were obtained from RNA taken from PBMCs. Libraries of TCR beta came from iRepertoire HTBI primers plus Arm-PCR of CDR3 regions. TCRdb itself ran the multiplex PCR reads through MiXCR, one entry per CDR3 protein. The table has approximately 500,000 distinct CDR3 sequences, around a fifth seen once; the top ten hold around 7%. This material consisted of peripheral blood mononuclear cells (PBMCs), taken when the disease was refractory, from a patient treated with antithyroid drugs. Receptors originate from a female donor with Graves disease.

This clonotype has at least ten counts. The V call is TRBV12-3 or TRBV12-4, the J call TRBJ1-1; TRBD1 agrees at 9 bases. CDR3 length: 15 amino acids. The V and J ends lost 7 bases and 4 bases, in that order; junction bases with no gene match: 10. The CDR3 DNA sequence: TGTGCCAGCACAGACTTAAGGACAGGGGCCACTGAAGCTTTCTTT. The encoded protein is CASTDLRTGATEAFF.

This clonotype was picked up a small number of times. The chain combines TRBV10-3 with TRBJ2-7; TRBD1 or TRBD2 may be the D gene (5 bases each). CDR3 size: 14 residues. V lost 4 bases and J lost 5, with 15 bases in between. The germline CDR1 and CDR2 sequences are ENHRY and SYGVKD. CDR3 bases: TGTGCCATCAGTGTAACGGGGTTAGGGGACGAGCAGTACTTC. It translates to CAISVTGLGDEQYF.

The sample holds many counts of this clonotype. V and J are TRBV28 and TRBJ1-5; D possibly corresponds to TRBD1 (5 bases). Per the germline V gene, CDR1 is MDHEN and CDR2 is SYDVKM. This CDR3 has 15 residues. V was shortened by 6 bases and J by 4 bases, with 16 bases between the two germline ends. This CDR3 is CASSLDSLENQPQHF. Here the CDR3 DNA reads TGTGCCAGCAGCCTTGACAGCCTAGAGAATCAGCCCCAGCATTTT.

As concerns this clonotype: A single base separates this from a much larger clone, so it may be a read error. This chain connects TRBV7-8 to TRBJ1-5; TRBD1 might be the D (6 bases). Germline CDR1 SGHVS, CDR2 FQNEAQ. The CDR3 has 15 amino acids. CDR3: CVSSFTGIDNQPQHF. The DNA of the CDR3 is TGTGTCAGCAGCTTCACAGGGATCGACAATCAGCCCCAGCATTTT.

The CDR3 DNA reads as TGTGCCAGCGGGGAACAGGGAGGATCCGGGGGCTACACCTTC. Its translation is CASGEQGGSGGYTF. This chain joins TRBV6-1 and TRBJ1-2, with D maybe TRBD1 (6 bases). Germline CDR1 reads MNHNS; CDR2 reads SASEGT. V lost 8 bases and J lost 8, with 21 bases in between. There are 14 residues in the CDR3.

The V call is TRBV3-1, the J call TRBJ2-7; 11 bases map to TRBD2. CDR3 length equals 16 residues. Germline-derived CDR1 and CDR2 are LGHDT and YNNKEL (reference sequence). V gave up 4 bases and J gave up 3 bases; unmatched junction bases: 8. The CDR3 coding sequence is TGTGCCAGCAGCCCAGGGACTAGCGGAACCTTCTACGAGCAGTACTTC. Amino acids: CASSPGTSGTFYEQYF.

This sequence joins TRBV3-1 and TRBJ2-7; unclear D gene. Per germline, CDR1 LGHDT and CDR2 YNNKEL (reference sequence). CDR3 length: 16 residues. The V and J ends lost 2 bases and 1 base respectively, with 15 bases between them. CDR3 in amino acids: CASSQNRQTRSYEQYF. Written as DNA, the CDR3 is TGTGCCAGCAGCCAAAATCGTCAGACTCGGTCCTACGAGCAGTACTTC.

Of note for this clonotype: With a much larger clone just one base away, this may be a read error. CDR3 loop: CASSVAGGSFTGELFF. The CDR3 DNA sequence: TGTGCCAGCAGCGTAGCAGGCGGGAGCTTCACCGGGGAGCTGTTTTTT. The J gene is TRBJ2-2, the V gene TRBV7-2; 7 bases agree with TRBD2. The CDR3 covers 16 residues. Germline lookup yields CDR1 SGHTA and CDR2 FQGNSA.

J is TRBJ1-5 and V is TRBV6-2 or TRBV6-3, with a possible D match to TRBD1 (6 bases). The ends were cut back, 4 bases at V and 0 bases at J, with 13 bases in the middle. Germline CDR1 and CDR2: MNHEY and SVGEGT. The CDR3 length is 16 residues. The chain's CDR3 is CASSSWTAFSNQPQHF. The CDR3 DNA follows: TGTGCCAGCAGTTCATGGACAGCCTTTAGCAATCAGCCCCAGCATTTT.

This clonotype was detected many times. The chain has TRBV15 and TRBJ1-1, with 7 positions matching TRBD1. Germline assignment: CDR1 LNHNV and CDR2 YYDKDF (reference sequence). CDR3 length equals 15 residues. J gave up 6 bases and V 1 base, and 8 bases lay outside the gene matches. The chain's CDR3 is CATSRAPGGTAEAFF. The CDR3 DNA sequence: TGTGCCACCAGCAGAGCCCCAGGGGGGACCGCTGAAGCTTTCTTT.

This clonotype was observed many times. CDR3 nucleotide sequence: TGTGCCAGCAGCCGCGTCCCTTCCGGGACAGGGGGGATTGAAGCTTTCTTT. It yields the protein CASSRVPSGTGGIEAFF. The chain couples TRBV6-2 or TRBV6-3 to TRBJ1-1, with TRBD1 matching over 11 bases. The J segment lost 7 bases and the V segment lost 6 bases, leaving 16 bases of the junction unmatched. The germline V gene has CDR1 MNHEY and CDR2 SVGEGT. This CDR3 is 17 amino acids long.

The V gene is TRBV2, the J gene TRBJ2-1; TRBD2 agrees at 13 bases. The CDR3 runs 17 residues. Germline assignment: CDR1 SNHLY and CDR2 FYNNEI. V dropped 2 bases and J dropped 8; count of bases not matched to a gene: 9. Here the CDR3 reads CASSERSTSGGVHEQFF. The CDR3 region has the DNA TGTGCCAGCAGTGAAAGGTCTACTAGCGGGGGGGTCCATGAGCAGTTCTTC.

The rearrangement joins TRBV5-5 to TRBJ2-7, with TRBD1 matching 10 bases. Trimming removed 0 bases from V and 5 bases from J; junction bases left unmatched: 8. The CDR3 is made up of 16 amino acids. The germline gives CDR1 SGHKS, CDR2 YYEKEE (reference sequence). The CDR3 DNA follows: TGTGCCAGCAGCTTGGCAACGCGACAGGGGGCGAACGAGCAGTACTTC. It translates to CASSLATRQGANEQYF.

This clonotype was picked up a small number of times. The rearrangement uses TRBV7-6 and TRBJ1-1, with TRBD1 as a possible D gene (5 bases). V was clipped by 3 bases and J by 11 bases, with 13 bases between them. The germline V gene has CDR1 SGHVS and CDR2 FNYEAQ. CDR3 length equals 12 residues. The CDR3 region is CASSFFPRDAFF. Written as DNA, the CDR3 is TGTGCCAGCAGCTTCTTTCCGCGGGACGCTTTCTTT.

This clonotype was recorded at least ten times. This chain links TRBV13 with TRBJ2-5; tentatively, D is TRBD2 (6 bases). CDR1 is PRHDT and CDR2 is FYEKMQ in the germline V gene (reference sequence). The germline V and J ends were trimmed by 4 bases and 3 bases, with 9 bases remaining between them. The CDR3 length is 13 residues. CDR3 coding DNA: TGTGCCAGCAGCTGGGGGGAGGAAGAGACCCAGTACTTC. Translation: CASSWGEEETQYF.

V and J are TRBV7-9 and TRBJ2-2; D might be TRBD2 (6 bases). This CDR3 contains 16 residues. Trimming left V 4 bases short and J 0 bases short, with 12 bases between. Germline CDR1 is SEHNR and CDR2 is FQNEAQ (reference sequence). Written as DNA, the CDR3 is TGTGCCAGCAGCTCAATGGGAGGCTCGAACACCGGGGAGCTGTTTTTT. Its protein is CASSSMGGSNTGELFF. The variable domain in full, with the rest retrieved from reference TRBV7-9 and TRBJ2-2, is DTGVSQNPRHKITKRGQNVTFRCDPISEHNRLYWYRQTLGQGPEFLTYFQNEAQLEKSRLLSDRFSAERPKGSFSTLEIQRTEQGDSAMYLCASSSMGGSNTGELFFGEGSRLTVL.

This clonotype has a count of ten or more. The V call is TRBV6-5, the J call TRBJ1-1; the D gene is possibly TRBD1 (5 bases). The V gene's germline CDR1 is MNHEY and CDR2 SVGAGI. Trimming took off 3 bases at V and 1 base at J, with 6 bases between the two ends. This CDR3 comprises 13 residues. As DNA, the CDR3 is TGTGCCAGCAGTTATGGACAGAACACTGAAGCTTTCTTT. It yields the protein CASSYGQNTEAFF.

This clonotype was observed many times. The chain has TRBV28 and TRBJ2-5; 8 bases fit TRBD1. The germline V gene encodes CDR1 MDHEN and CDR2 SYDVKM. The trim removed 0 bases at V and 5 bases at J, leaving 5 bases unmatched. There are 15 residues in the CDR3. CDR3 DNA: TGTGCCAGCAGTTTATGGCCAGGGGGCCCGGAGACCCAGTACTTC. Protein sequence: CASSLWPGGPETQYF.